These T cell receptor beta chains were read from a single sample in a study of blood T cell repertoires in COVID-19. The protocol was immunoSEQ multiplex PCR, while the TCRdb copy is restricted to in-frame clones and leaves out a portion. The sample lists around 160,000 clones; approximately 85% were seen once. The sample was peripheral blood. These receptors were taken from a woman aged 55-69 years with COVID-19, enrolled during active disease. The CDR3 runs from the conserved cysteine through the conserved F or W. A D gene is named only where the DNA matches it firmly. The size field is filled for only some rows; it gives once, few, many or a size class.

TRBD1	TRBV7-9	NA	TRBJ1-3	CASSSWGDRDNGNTIYF
TRBD1	TRBV13	NA	TRBJ2-2	CASSLERGRAGELFF
NA	TRBV9	NA	TRBJ1-5	CASSGLYSNQPQHF
TRBD1	TRBV5-6	NA	TRBJ1-6	CASSFGTGSFYNSPLHF
TRBD2	TRBV13	NA	TRBJ2-1	CASSLGLAGGNEQFF
NA	TRBV5-4	NA	TRBJ1-1	CASSYIRTEAFF
TRBD1	TRBV28	few	TRBJ2-2	CASSSPYRGTGELFF
NA	TRBV21-1	NA	TRBJ1-1	CASSKFVGTGGLDTEAFF
NA	TRBV28	NA	TRBJ1-2	CASSRPGVGGYTF
TRBD1	TRBV5-1	NA	TRBJ2-3	CASSRVTGGTDTQYF
TRBD1	TRBV10-3	NA	TRBJ1-2	CAIELGQGNGGYTF
NA	TRBV30	NA	TRBJ2-2	CAWSVRVRTGELFF
NA	TRBV19	once	TRBJ2-2	CASSIATNLFGGELFF
NA	TRBV3-1/TRBV3-2	NA	TRBJ2-4	CASPRLDGNIQYF
NA	TRBV19	NA	TRBJ2-5	CASSTTPGETQYF
NA	TRBV6-5	NA	TRBJ1-1	CASSSRERTEAFF
NA	TRBV30	NA	TRBJ2-5	CAWSGGGGLPQETQYF
NA	TRBV5-5	NA	TRBJ1-4	CASSFKGFNEKLFF
TRBD1	TRBV29-1	NA	TRBJ1-2	CSVEETGGSYGYTF
TRBD2	TRBV19	NA	TRBJ2-7	CASTGTRSYEQYF
TRBD1	TRBV16	NA	TRBJ2-1	CASSQSYWTGTHKIQYNEQFF
NA	TRBV5-1	few	TRBJ1-5	CASSLEGNHNQPQHF
NA	TRBV7-2	few	TRBJ1-2	CASSLERGIGGYTF